These 25 T cell receptor beta chains were all obtained from the same sample, sequenced in a study of blood T cell repertoires in COVID-19. Measured with immunoSEQ multiplex PCR; TCRdb has only the in-frame clones, and not every one. The sample holds some 250,000 clones, roughly 83% seen once. The sample taken for sequencing was peripheral blood. These receptor sequences come from a man older than 75 with acute or convalescent COVID-19.

The chain carries TRBV6-2 or TRBV6-3 and TRBJ1-5; 7 bases match TRBD1. There are 15 residues in the CDR3. In germline, CDR1 is MNHEY, CDR2 SVGEGT. With 4 bases clipped from V and 0 bases from J, the junction kept 3 bases outside the gene matches. The CDR3 is CASSSGTDSNQPQHF. The CDR3 region has the DNA TGTGCCAGCAGTTCCGGGACAGATAGCAATCAGCCCCAGCATTTT.

This rearrangement joins TRBV9 to TRBJ2-3, with 9 positions matching TRBD2. After removal of 0 bases from V and 6 bases from J, the junction contained 2 bases not matched to a gene. The CDR3 extends over 14 amino acids. Germline V gene sequence: CDR1 SGDLS, CDR2 YYNGEE. This CDR3 is CASSVGTSADTQYF. The CDR3 DNA reads TGTGCCAGCAGCGTAGGGACTAGCGCCGATACGCAGTATTTT.

The rearrangement links TRBV6-5 to TRBJ2-7; tentative D call: TRBD2 (5 bases). CDR3 length equals 14 residues. Trimming shortened V by 0 bases and J by 0 bases, and 6 bases separated the two germline ends. Germline V CDR1 and CDR2: MNHEY, SVGAGI. The CDR3 nucleotides are TGTGCCAGCAGTTACTCGGGGAGCTCCTACGAGCAGTACTTC. Protein sequence: CASSYSGSSYEQYF.

This clone is a singleton in its sample. The V call is TRBV19, the J call TRBJ1-1; D gene uncertain. Per the germline V gene, CDR1 is LNHDA and CDR2 is SQIVND (reference sequence). V gave up 0 bases and J gave up 3 bases, with 11 bases separating them. CDR3 size: 15 residues. The CDR3 DNA sequence: TGTGCCAGTAGTATAGATGGCGGTCGGGACACTGAAGCTTTCTTT. Translating it yields CASSIDGGRDTEAFF.

The chain combines TRBV9 with TRBJ2-1; TRBD1 matches 7 bases. This CDR3 has 15 amino acids. Trimming at V came to 2 bases and at J to 2 bases, leaving 4 bases not matched to a gene. CDR1 is SGDLS, CDR2 YYNGEE, per germline. The CDR3 DNA reads TGTGCCAGCAGCGTGGGACAGACCGCCTACAATGAGCAGTTCTTC. Its protein is CASSVGQTAYNEQFF.

This clone was found a few times. The chain joins TRBV19 to TRBJ1-5, with D maybe TRBD1 (5 bases). Germline lookup yields CDR1 LNHDA and CDR2 SQIVND (reference sequence). The CDR3 has 16 amino acids. Trimming removed 5 bases at V and 0 bases at J, with 14 bases between. CDR3 protein: CASSVGGTYSNQPQHF. DNA for the CDR3: TGTGCCAGTAGTGTCGGCGGGACTTATAGCAATCAGCCCCAGCATTTT.

The chain employs TRBV5-1 and TRBJ2-2; D possibly corresponds to TRBD1 (7 bases). Deletions cut 4 bases from V and 7 bases from J, with 17 bases between. This CDR3 spans 15 amino acids. In germline, CDR1 is SGHRS, CDR2 YFSETQ. Written as DNA, the CDR3 is TGCGCCAGCAGCCCCGACAGGGAGGTAGGCGGGGAGCTGTTTTTT. Amino acid sequence: CASSPDREVGGELFF.

With regard to this clone: Relative to the germline gene, one junction end is altered; a read error may explain this. CDR3 residues: CASSQGGSDNSPLHF. For the CDR3, the DNA is TGTGCCAGCAGCCAAGGGGGCTCCGATAATTCACCCCTCCACTTT. This sequence joins TRBV6-5 and TRBJ1-6; TRBD1 aligns across 7 bases. Germline CDR1 reads MNHEY; CDR2 reads SVGAGI. The CDR3 contains 15 residues.

The chain carries TRBV24-1 and TRBJ2-7, with 8 bases matching TRBD1. V shed 6 bases and J 3 bases; nucleotides not matched to a gene: 9. CDR1 is KGHDR and CDR2 is SFDVKD in the germline V gene. This CDR3 spans 15 amino acids. The DNA of the CDR3 is TGTGCCACCAGTCGTGGGGGACAGGACTTCTACGAGCAGTACTTC. Translating gives CATSRGGQDFYEQYF.

This clone was recorded many times. The rearrangement links TRBV18 to TRBJ2-2; the D gene is possibly TRBD2 (6 bases). The germline gives CDR1 KGHSH, CDR2 LQKENI. Trimming cost V 1 base and J 2 bases, with 11 bases left between them. This CDR3 is 16 amino acids long. CDR3 loop: CASSPLKGLNTGELFF. The CDR3 DNA sequence: TGTGCCAGCTCACCACTAAAGGGACTTAACACCGGGGAGCTGTTTTTT. The full variable domain, its missing parts supplied by reference TRBV18 and TRBJ2-2, is NAGVMQNPRHLVRRRGQEARLRCSPMKGHSHVYWYRQLPEEGLKFMVYLQKENIIDESGMPKERFSAEFPKEGPSILRIQQVVRGDSAAYFCASSPLKGLNTGELFFGEGSRLTVL.

The V call is TRBV19, the J call TRBJ1-6; TRBD1 matches 7 bases. CDR3 length equals 15 residues. Germline loops: CDR1 LNHDA, CDR2 SQIVND (reference sequence). With 4 bases clipped from V and 8 bases from J, the junction kept 8 bases outside the gene matches. Here the CDR3 DNA reads TGTGCCAGTAGTACCACAGGGGACCTCCATTCACCCCTCCACTTT. This translates into CASSTTGDLHSPLHF.

The chain joins TRBV3-1 (or the pseudogene TRBV3-2) to TRBJ1-1, with D perhaps TRBD1 (5 bases). Germline V gene data show CDR1 as LGHDT and CDR2 as YNNKEL (reference sequence). The CDR3 length is 16 residues. The V gene lost 4 bases and the J gene lost 0 bases, with 15 bases spanning the gap. The DNA for the CDR3 is TGTGCCAGCAGCCTATCCGCAGGGTCCATGAACACTGAAGCTTTCTTT. Amino acid sequence: CASSLSAGSMNTEAFF.

The J gene is TRBJ1-3, the V gene TRBV6-5; tentatively, D is TRBD1 (6 bases). From germline, CDR1 is MNHEY and CDR2 SVGAGI. The CDR3 runs to 15 residues. Trimming cost V 9 bases and J 2 bases, with 17 bases left between them. The CDR3 DNA reads as TGTGCCAGTTTAAGACAGGTCCTTACTGGAAACACCATATATTTT. Translated: CASLRQVLTGNTIYF.

The chain employs TRBV11-2 and TRBJ2-7; 10 nucleotides agree with TRBD1. The CDR3 totals 14 residues. CDR1 SGHAT and CDR2 FQNNGV come from the germline V gene. V dropped 6 bases and J dropped 6; count of bases not matched to a gene: 8. The CDR3 DNA sequence: TGTGCCAGCAGACACGACAGGGGGCGGCTCGAGCAGTACTTC. Encoded protein: CASRHDRGRLEQYF.

On this clone itself: At the DNA level, this CDR3 is encoded by other sequences in the same sample as well. This chain uses TRBV5-1 with TRBJ1-3; a weak D match, TRBD1 (5 bases). The CDR3 runs 16 residues. The ends were cut back, 1 base at V and 4 bases at J, with 15 bases in the middle. Germline values: CDR1 SGHRS, CDR2 YFSETQ. In DNA form, the CDR3 reads TGCGCCAGCAGCTTGAATCCCGGGGGATCCGGAAACACCATATATTTT. Translated, it gives CASSLNPGGSGNTIYF.

J is TRBJ2-7 and V is TRBV19; a possible D gene is TRBD2 (6 bases). CDR3 size: 13 residues. CDR1 LNHDA and CDR2 SQIVND come from the germline V gene (reference sequence). V lost 3 bases, J lost 4 bases, and 10 bases lay in between. DNA for the CDR3: TGTGCCAGTAGTATCGGCCGGGGGTACGAGCAGTACTTC. Amino acid sequence: CASSIGRGYEQYF.

The chain combines TRBV5-1 with TRBJ2-1, with 8 positions matching TRBD2. V lost 4 bases, J lost 5 bases, and 29 bases stayed unmatched. The CDR3 runs 22 residues. CDR1 SGHRS and CDR2 YFSETQ come from the germline V gene. The CDR3 DNA reads TGCGCCAGCAGCCCCTGGACTCGCGGGGGGCCCCCGCTGCCCACTATCCACAATGAGCAGTTCTTC. This encodes CASSPWTRGGPPLPTIHNEQFF.

V usage is TRBV28 and J usage is TRBJ1-5; D may be TRBD1 (6 bases). The CDR3 has 15 residues. Germline CDR1 and CDR2: MDHEN and SYDVKM. Trimming stripped 5 bases from V and 2 bases from J, with 13 bases between. In DNA form, the CDR3 reads TGTGCCAGCAGTGGCCAGGGGATAGGCAATCAGCCCCAGCATTTT. It translates to CASSGQGIGNQPQHF.

In its sample, this clone was seen a few times. The same CDR3 can be traced to other DNA sequences in this sample. V and J are TRBV7-6 and TRBJ1-3; D perhaps matches TRBD1 (5 bases). The CDR3 has 15 residues. Trimming took off 0 bases at V and 2 bases at J, with 8 bases between the two ends. Looked up from germline, CDR1 is SGHVS and CDR2 is FNYEAQ. This CDR3 is CASSLAGGTGNTIYF. CDR3 nucleotide sequence: TGTGCCAGCAGCTTAGCCGGGGGGACTGGAAACACCATATATTTT.

The chain combines TRBV18 with TRBJ2-1, with 13 bases aligning to TRBD2. Per germline, CDR1 KGHSH and CDR2 LQKENI. This CDR3 region has 17 residues. The trim removed 2 bases at V and 2 bases at J, leaving 3 bases unmatched. As DNA, the CDR3 is TGTGCCAGCTCACCAGGACTAGCGGGAGTGACCTACAATGAGCAGTTCTTC. Translating it yields CASSPGLAGVTYNEQFF.

The chain joins TRBV29-1 to TRBJ2-1; tentatively, D is TRBD2 (5 bases). V was shortened by 7 bases and J by 5 bases, with 15 bases between the two germline ends. The length of the CDR3 is 13 residues. Germline CDR1 and CDR2: SQVTM and ANQGSEA. CDR3 nucleotide sequence: TGCAGCGGATGGGAGCAGACCGACAATGAGCAGTTCTTC. It specifies CSGWEQTDNEQFF.

This clone was found a few times. The rearrangement joins TRBV2 to TRBJ1-5; D not resolved. From germline, CDR1 is SNHLY and CDR2 FYNNEI. The length of the CDR3 is 13 residues. V gave up 6 bases and J gave up 7 bases, with 13 bases separating them. CDR3: CASRTLAGQPQHF. The CDR3 DNA reads TGTGCCAGCAGAACGCTCGCGGGCCAGCCCCAGCATTTT.

The genes are TRBV7-2 and TRBJ1-3; the match to TRBD1 covers 11 bases. The CDR3 runs 17 residues. Germline-derived CDR1 and CDR2 are SGHTA and FQGNSA. Unmatched junction bases numbered 3, after V lost 2 bases and J lost 0 bases. In DNA, the CDR3 is TGTGCCAGCAGCTTAACCGGGACAGGGGGCTCTGGAAACACCATATATTTT. It translates to CASSLTGTGGSGNTIYF. Based on the CDR3 plus reference TRBV7-2 and TRBJ1-3, the full variable domain is GAGVSQSPSNKVTEKGKDVELRCDPISGHTALYWYRQSLGQGLEFLIYFQGNSAPDKSGLPSDRFSAERTGGSVSTLTIQRTQQEDSAVYLCASSLTGTGGSGNTIYFGEGSWLTVV.

The genes are TRBV19 and TRBJ2-2; a weak D match, TRBD2 (6 bases). The V end lost 7 bases, the J end lost 2 bases, and 17 bases lay between the germline ends. CDR1 and CDR2 (germline): LNHDA, SQIVND (reference sequence). The CDR3 has 16 residues. The CDR3 nucleotides are TGTGCCAGTATGGGAGAAGGGACTTTCAACACCGGGGAGCTGTTTTTT. Translated: CASMGEGTFNTGELFF. The variable domain in full, with the rest retrieved from reference TRBV19 and TRBJ2-2, is DGGITQSPKYLFRKEGQNVTLSCEQNLNHDAMYWYRQDPGQGLRLIYYSQIVNDFQKGDIAEGYSVSREKKESFPLTVTSAQKNPTAFYLCASMGEGTFNTGELFFGEGSRLTVL.

The genes are TRBV2 and TRBJ2-7; TRBD1 agrees at 7 bases. Germline V gene sequence: CDR1 SNHLY, CDR2 FYNNEI. The CDR3 is made up of 13 amino acids. Trimming took 9 bases from V and 6 from J; bases not matched to a gene: 11. The CDR3 sequence: CASTGVGWSEQYF. CDR3 DNA: TGTGCCAGTACAGGGGTAGGTTGGTCCGAGCAGTACTTC.